Below, 21 T cell receptor beta chains from the same sample are listed, as sequenced in a study of cytomegalovirus exposure and HLA in healthy donors. The data were produced by immunoSEQ multiplex PCR, yet TCRdb's version contains in-frame clones alone and is incomplete. The table shows about 120,000 clones, with 70% to 90% occurring only once. Sequencing was done on a sample of PBMCs. The receptors were gathered from a woman younger than 30 in good health and CMV-seropositive.

The chain couples TRBV9 to TRBJ2-2, with 10 bases aligning to TRBD2. Germline CDR1 and CDR2: SGDLS and YYNGEE. J lost 2 bases, V lost 0 bases, and 1 base had no gene match. CDR3 length equals 16 residues. CDR3 coding DNA: TGTGCCAGCAGCGTAGCACTAGCGGGAAACACCGGGGAGCTGTTTTTT. Amino acid sequence: CASSVALAGNTGELFF.

The chain combines TRBV30 with TRBJ1-2, with 8 bases that match TRBD1. Unmatched junction bases numbered 6, after V lost 2 bases and J lost 4 bases. The germline gives CDR1 GTSNPN, CDR2 SVGIG (reference sequence). The CDR3 spans 14 residues. This CDR3 reads CAWSQGAGSYGYTF. CDR3 nucleotide sequence: TGTGCCTGGAGTCAGGGGGCGGGATCCTATGGCTACACCTTC.

The J gene is TRBJ1-1, the V gene TRBV7-6; D possibly corresponds to TRBD1 (5 bases). Germline V gene data show CDR1 as SGHVS and CDR2 as FNYEAQ. Trimming removed 3 bases at V and 5 bases at J, with 16 bases between. There are 15 residues in the CDR3. In DNA form, the CDR3 reads TGTGCCAGCAGCTTGGCCTCAGGGTCCGTAACTGAAGCTTTCTTT. Residues: CASSLASGSVTEAFF.

V is TRBV5-6 and J is TRBJ2-7; the D gene is possibly TRBD1 (6 bases). Trimming stripped 4 bases from V and 2 bases from J, with 13 bases between. This CDR3 contains 14 residues. Germline CDR1 reads SGHDT; CDR2 reads YYEEEE. The CDR3 spells CASSLAGVPYEQYF. Here the CDR3 DNA reads TGTGCCAGCAGCCTCGCAGGGGTCCCCTACGAGCAGTACTTC. Looking up the rest from reference TRBV5-6 and TRBJ2-7 gives the full variable domain: DAGVTQSPTHLIKTRGQQVTLRCSPKSGHDTVSWYQQALGQGPQFIFQYYEEEERQRGNFPDRFSGHQFPNYSSELNVNALLLGDSALYLCASSLAGVPYEQYFGPGTRLTVT.

The genes are TRBV11-3 and TRBJ2-5, with D perhaps matching TRBD2 (6 bases). Trimming removed 1 base at V and 3 bases at J, with 12 bases between. Germline V gene sequence: CDR1 SGHNT, CDR2 YENEEA. This CDR3 is 15 amino acids long. The CDR3 DNA sequence: TGTGCCAGCAGCTTAGGGGGGAGGCCAGAAGAGACCCAGTACTTC. Translation: CASSLGGRPEETQYF.

The J gene is TRBJ1-1, the V gene TRBV7-6; possibly TRBD1 for D (5 bases). V was cut by 6 bases and J by 7 bases, with 15 bases left in between. Germline loops: CDR1 SGHVS, CDR2 FNYEAQ. This CDR3 has 13 residues. CDR3 amino acids: CASSQQAHLEAFF. The CDR3 DNA reads TGTGCCAGCAGTCAACAGGCCCACCTTGAAGCTTTCTTT.

The rearrangement links TRBV19 to TRBJ2-1, with a weak D call TRBD2 (6 bases). The CDR3 contains 13 residues. V dropped 2 bases and J dropped 7 bases, with 9 bases sitting between them. Germline CDR1 is LNHDA and CDR2 is SQIVND (reference sequence). In DNA form, the CDR3 reads TGTGCCAGTAGTATACTTGGGGGGAATGAGCAGTTCTTC. Protein product: CASSILGGNEQFF.

The chain employs TRBV2 and TRBJ1-1, with TRBD1 as a possible D gene (5 bases). There are 14 residues in the CDR3. V was shortened by 8 bases and J by 6 bases, with 19 bases between the two germline ends. The germline CDR1 and CDR2 sequences are SNHLY and FYNNEI. The CDR3 sequence is CASGPKGLRAEAFF. For the CDR3, the DNA is TGTGCCAGCGGGCCGAAGGGACTCCGCGCTGAAGCTTTCTTT.

The chain carries TRBV4-3 and TRBJ2-3; D may be TRBD1 (5 bases). CDR1 LGHNA and CDR2 YSLEER come from the germline V gene. The CDR3 covers 16 residues. Trimming stripped 0 bases from V and 5 bases from J, with 15 bases between. CDR3 in DNA: TGCGCCAGCAGCCAAGATTTCAGGGATGGTGGAGATACGCAGTATTTT. Encoded protein: CASSQDFRDGGDTQYF.

The chain's CDR3 is CASSPQTGTTPYEQYF. CDR3 DNA: TGTGCCAGCAGCCCTCAGACAGGAACAACCCCCTACGAGCAGTACTTC. The chain recombines TRBV7-8 with TRBJ2-7; D perhaps matches TRBD1 (6 bases). From germline, CDR1 is SGHVS and CDR2 FQNEAQ. The CDR3 has 16 residues. V was cut by 5 bases and J by 2 bases, with 19 bases left in between.

The rearrangement links TRBV7-8 to TRBJ1-5, with D tentatively TRBD1 (5 bases). The CDR3 contains 17 residues. The germline CDR1 and CDR2 sequences are SGHVS and FQNEAQ. The V end was cut by 1 base, the J end by 4 bases, with 17 bases between. CDR3 bases: TGTGCCAGCAGCTTAGTCACAAGTCCCGGGGGAAATCAGCCCCAGCATTTT. Encoded protein: CASSLVTSPGGNQPQHF.

The chain is built from TRBV2 and TRBJ1-2, with 9 bases identical to TRBD1. The germline CDR1 and CDR2 sequences are SNHLY and FYNNEI. There are 12 residues in the CDR3. V lost 9 bases to trimming and J lost 4 bases; unmatched junction nucleotides: 3. The CDR3 nucleotides are TGTGCCAGTCGGACAGGGGCCTATGGCTACACCTTC. Protein sequence: CASRTGAYGYTF.

Details on this clone: The germline gene is not matched at one end of the junction; a read error may be the cause. V gene TRBV6-1 combines with J gene TRBJ1-2, with D perhaps matching TRBD1 (6 bases). Germline-derived CDR1 and CDR2 are MNHNS and SASEGT. CDR3 size: 14 residues. The CDR3 protein is CASWTERIGYGHTF. CDR3 DNA: TGTGCCAGCTGGACAGAACGGATTGGCTATGGCCACACCTTC.

J is TRBJ2-2 and V is TRBV11-3, with 9 bases aligning to TRBD1. The CDR3 is 16 residues long. In germline, CDR1 is SGHNT, CDR2 YENEEA. V trimming: 1 base; J trimming: 6 bases; junction bases outside the gene matches: 6. The CDR3 nucleotides read TGTGCCAGCAGCTTAGGTCTACAGGGGGCTCCCGGGGAGCTGTTTTTT. Translating gives CASSLGLQGAPGELFF.

The CDR3 loop reads CASRVANGEKLFF. In DNA, the CDR3 is TGTGCCAGCAGGGTTGCCAACGGTGAAAAACTGTTTTTT. The genes are TRBV19 and TRBJ1-4; D possibly corresponds to TRBD1 (5 bases). Trimming shortened V by 9 bases and J by 7 bases, and 15 bases separated the two germline ends. In germline, CDR1 is LNHDA, CDR2 SQIVND (reference sequence). CDR3 length: 13 amino acids.

A few counts support this clone. The CDR3 sequence is CASSRRPGDTEAFF. The CDR3 bases are TGTGCCAGCAGCCGGAGGCCAGGGGACACTGAAGCTTTCTTT. The chain carries TRBV7-9 and TRBJ1-1; weak D call: TRBD1 (6 bases). Trimming took 5 bases from V and 3 from J, leaving 13 bases between them. Germline V CDR1 and CDR2: SEHNR, FQNEAQ (reference sequence). The CDR3 runs to 14 residues.

The gene calls are TRBV19 and TRBJ2-1, with 9 bases that match TRBD1. The J segment lost 4 bases and the V segment lost 1 base, leaving 5 bases of the junction unmatched. The germline V gene encodes CDR1 LNHDA and CDR2 SQIVND (reference sequence). This CDR3 is 16 amino acids long. This CDR3 is CASSIGNRGPYNEQFF. For the CDR3, the DNA is TGTGCCAGTAGTATAGGCAACAGGGGGCCATACAATGAGCAGTTCTTC.

The chain uses TRBV4-1 and TRBJ1-1, with D tentatively TRBD1 (5 bases). Germline V gives CDR1 MGHRA, CDR2 YSYEKL. The V and J ends lost 4 bases and 0 bases respectively, with 9 bases between them. This CDR3 is 14 amino acids long. The CDR3 sequence: CASSLGGVNTEAFF. CDR3 DNA: TGCGCCAGCAGCCTCGGGGGGGTGAACACTGAAGCTTTCTTT.

The V and J genes are TRBV14 and TRBJ1-2; possibly TRBD1 for D (6 bases). CDR1 and CDR2 from the germline V gene are SGHDN and FVKESK. This CDR3 spans 13 amino acids. Trimming removed 2 bases at V and 9 bases at J, with 13 bases between. The CDR3 sequence is CASSQYRVTSYTF. In DNA, the CDR3 is TGTGCCAGCAGCCAATACAGGGTCACGAGCTACACCTTC.

This clone was recorded a few times. This chain links TRBV18 with TRBJ1-6; a possible D gene is TRBD1 (6 bases). The V gene's germline CDR1 is KGHSH and CDR2 LQKENI. Trimming took off 5 bases at V and 10 bases at J, with 12 bases between the two ends. There are 13 residues in the CDR3. The CDR3 coding sequence is TGTGCCAGCTCAATGGGGGCTGGGTCACCCCTCCACTTT. This gives the protein CASSMGAGSPLHF.

The chain recombines TRBV7-3 with TRBJ2-1; 7 bases align to TRBD2. CDR1 is SGHTA and CDR2 is FQGTGA in the germline V gene. The CDR3 totals 16 residues. Trimming at V came to 5 bases and at J to 7 bases, leaving 14 bases not matched to a gene. CDR3 coding DNA: TGTGCCAGCAGCCCTTACTCCGGGACTAAGTTAAATGAGCAGTTCTTC. Translated, it gives CASSPYSGTKLNEQFF. Drawing the rest from reference TRBV7-3 and TRBJ2-1, the complete variable domain is GAGVSQTPSNKVTEKGKYVELRCDPISGHTALYWYRQSLGQGPEFLIYFQGTGAADDSGLPNDRFFAVRPEGSVSTLKIQRTERGDSAVYLCASSPYSGTKLNEQFFGPGTRLTVL.